These 23 T cell receptor beta chains came from one sample sequenced in a study of CD8+ T cells in alopecia areata. Isolated RNA was reverse transcribed into cDNA used as the sequencing template. Sequencing used immunoSEQ multiplex PCR; TCRdb keeps in-frame clones, though not all of them. The sample has some 96,000 clones, 50% to 75% seen once. The treatment was: oral pan-JAK inhibitor, 5-10 mg twice daily. The sample here was CD8+ T cells sorted from blood, taken at week 4, from a patient treated with tofacitinib. These receptors were obtained from a human donor with alopecia areata.

The chain links TRBV7-9 to TRBJ1-2; 8 nucleotides agree with TRBD1. V was pared by 4 bases and J by 2 bases, with 6 bases of the junction left unmatched. Germline V gene data show CDR1 as SEHNR and CDR2 as FQNEAQ (reference sequence). The CDR3 covers 15 residues. The chain's CDR3 is CASSSDRVRNYGYTF. CDR3 coding DNA: TGTGCCAGCAGCTCGGACAGGGTCCGGAACTATGGCTACACCTTC.

This clone has a count of ten or more. The chain carries TRBV9 and TRBJ2-1; TRBD2 matches at 12 bases. This CDR3 is built from 15 residues. The junction had 4 bases not matched to a gene; V was cut back by 5 bases and J by 4 bases. Germline CDR1 and CDR2: SGDLS and YYNGEE. This CDR3 reads CASSPSGGAYNEQFF. The CDR3 DNA reads as TGTGCCAGCAGTCCTAGCGGGGGGGCATACAATGAGCAGTTCTTC.

V gene TRBV4-3 combines with J gene TRBJ1-2; weak D call: TRBD1 (5 bases). Germline V gene sequence: CDR1 LGHNA, CDR2 YSLEER. V gave up 0 bases and J gave up 0 bases, with 11 bases separating them. This CDR3 has 16 amino acids. CDR3 sequence reads: CASSQEGRGANYGYTF. In DNA, the CDR3 is TGCGCCAGCAGCCAAGAGGGGAGGGGAGCTAACTATGGCTACACCTTC.

The chain recombines TRBV27 with TRBJ1-1; unclear D gene. V shed 2 bases and J shed 4 bases, with 8 bases lying between them. The CDR3 runs to 13 residues. Germline CDR1 is MNHEY and CDR2 is SMNVEV (reference sequence). The CDR3 protein is CASSLGLGTEAFF. CDR3 nucleotide sequence: TGTGCCAGCAGTTTAGGTCTGGGCACTGAAGCTTTCTTT.

V and J are TRBV14 and TRBJ2-7; maybe TRBD1 (5 bases). The V and J ends lost 0 bases and 3 bases respectively, with 12 bases between them. This CDR3 comprises 15 residues. CDR1 and CDR2 from the germline V gene are SGHDN and FVKESK. The CDR3 DNA sequence: TGTGCCAGCAGCCAAGATGGAACAGGTTACTACGAGCAGTACTTC. Protein product: CASSQDGTGYYEQYF.

The chain recombines TRBV5-1 with TRBJ2-7, with 7 positions matching TRBD2. Germline-derived CDR1 and CDR2 are SGHRS and YFSETQ. The CDR3 sequence is 17 residues long. V shed 5 bases and J 4 bases; nucleotides not matched to a gene: 18. CDR3 nucleotide sequence: TGCGCCAGCAGACAAGACGAAGCGGGGCAGAGGAGATACGAGCAGTACTTC. Translated: CASRQDEAGQRRYEQYF.

The genes are TRBV19 and TRBJ2-2, with 9 nucleotides matching TRBD1. The V and J ends lost 3 bases and 5 bases, in that order; junction bases with no gene match: 1. CDR3 length equals 14 residues. Germline assignment: CDR1 LNHDA and CDR2 SQIVND (reference sequence). The CDR3 coding sequence is TGTGCCAGTAGTATCGGACAGGGGACCGGGGAGCTGTTTTTT. It translates to CASSIGQGTGELFF. The full variable domain, in which reference TRBV19 and TRBJ2-2 provide the parts outside the CDR3, is DGGITQSPKYLFRKEGQNVTLSCEQNLNHDAMYWYRQDPGQGLRLIYYSQIVNDFQKGDIAEGYSVSREKKESFPLTVTSAQKNPTAFYLCASSIGQGTGELFFGEGSRLTVL.

The V call is TRBV6-5, the J call TRBJ1-1, with unresolved D. CDR3 length equals 11 residues. Trimming pared 4 bases from V and 3 bases from J, leaving 3 bases between. In germline, CDR1 is MNHEY, CDR2 SVGAGI. The CDR3 protein is CASSSYTEAFF. CDR3 DNA: TGTGCCAGCAGTTCGTACACTGAAGCTTTCTTT.

Worth noting for this clone: The junction differs from germline at one of its ends, possibly a read error. V and J are TRBV2 and TRBJ2-5, with D perhaps TRBD1 (5 bases). This CDR3 is built from 15 residues. Germline values: CDR1 SNHLY, CDR2 FYNNEI. The CDR3 DNA reads as TGTGCCAGCAGCGAAGGGGCTAAAAGGGAAGAGACCCAGTACTTC. Amino acid sequence: CASSEGAKREETQYF.

The chain is built from TRBV27 and TRBJ2-7; D gene unclear. Germline values: CDR1 MNHEY, CDR2 SMNVEV (reference sequence). The CDR3 is made up of 12 amino acids. The V gene lost 6 bases and the J gene lost 0 bases, with 6 bases spanning the gap. Written as DNA, the CDR3 is TGTGCCAGCAGCCCCCCCTCCTACGAGCAGTACTTC. It is translated as CASSPPSYEQYF.

The V gene is TRBV4-1, the J gene TRBJ2-5; TRBD2 matches 9 bases. This CDR3 is 16 amino acids long. V shed 1 base and J 4 bases; nucleotides not matched to a gene: 7. Per germline, CDR1 MGHRA and CDR2 YSYEKL. The CDR3 region has the DNA TGCGCCAGCAGCCAAGGGGCGGGAGGGTACAGAGAGACCCAGTACTTC. This sequence encodes CASSQGAGGYRETQYF.

The J gene is TRBJ1-1, the V gene TRBV29-1; D may be TRBD1 (6 bases). The germline gives CDR1 SQVTM, CDR2 ANQGSEA. This CDR3 is built from 15 residues. The germline V and J ends were trimmed by 7 bases and 5 bases, with 23 bases remaining between them. CDR3 region: CSATDAQGWGTEAFF. The CDR3 bases are TGCAGCGCAACCGACGCACAGGGCTGGGGGACTGAAGCTTTCTTT.

The V gene is TRBV19, the J gene TRBJ2-1, with 7 bases identical to TRBD1. With V trimmed by 9 bases and J by 6 bases, 8 bases remained unmatched. The germline CDR1 and CDR2 sequences are LNHDA and SQIVND (reference sequence). CDR3 size: 13 residues. CDR3 coding DNA: TGTGCCAGCGTTTACAGGGGTTCCAATGAGCAGTTCTTC. It is translated as CASVYRGSNEQFF.

This clone was seen a few times. V and J are TRBV2 and TRBJ2-7; 8 nucleotides match TRBD2. Trimming removed 6 bases from V and 3 bases from J; junction bases left unmatched: 16. This CDR3 is built from 17 residues. CDR1 is SNHLY and CDR2 is FYNNEI in the germline V gene. The CDR3, as DNA: TGTGCCAGCAGCGCTATTGGTCCCGGGGGGGCCCTCTACGAGCAGTACTTC. Residues: CASSAIGPGGALYEQYF.

This clone was detected a few times. The DNA for the CDR3 is TGTGCCAGCAGTGAAATCCCCCCCCCGGGGAGCACAGATACGCAGTATTTT. The encoded protein is CASSEIPPPGSTDTQYF. The chain carries TRBV2 and TRBJ2-3, with D maybe TRBD2 (5 bases). Trimming stripped 2 bases from V and 0 bases from J, with 15 bases between. Germline V gene data show CDR1 as SNHLY and CDR2 as FYNNEI. The CDR3 loop spans 17 amino acids.

The V call is TRBV4-1, the J call TRBJ2-7, with 7 bases matching TRBD1. CDR3 length: 15 amino acids. V dropped 1 base and J dropped 2; count of bases not matched to a gene: 5. Germline CDR1 reads MGHRA; CDR2 reads YSYEKL. The CDR3 region is CASSQAGGETYEQYF. CDR3 nucleotides: TGCGCCAGCAGCCAAGCAGGGGGTGAAACCTACGAGCAGTACTTC.

This clone has a handful of counts. This sequence joins TRBV29-1 and TRBJ1-1, with D tentatively TRBD1 (5 bases). Trimming took 2 bases from V and 1 from J, leaving 20 bases between them. Looked up from germline, CDR1 is SQVTM and CDR2 is ANQGSEA. This CDR3 is built from 17 residues. CDR3 sequence (DNA): TGCAGCGTTGAACCGGTCGCAGGGCCAAGTCGGAACACTGAAGCTTTCTTT. This gives the protein CSVEPVAGPSRNTEAFF.

The chain carries TRBV27 and TRBJ2-5, with D perhaps TRBD1 (6 bases). The germline gives CDR1 MNHEY, CDR2 SMNVEV (reference sequence). The V gene lost 6 bases and the J gene lost 1 base, with 21 bases spanning the gap. The CDR3 sequence is 17 residues long. CDR3 in amino acids: CASSLNLLDSGQETQYF. The CDR3 nucleotides read TGTGCCAGCAGCCTAAACCTCTTGGACAGCGGCCAAGAGACCCAGTACTTC.

This clone occurred a few times. J is TRBJ2-1 and V is TRBV20-1, with D unresolved. The CDR3 runs to 11 residues. Germline CDR1 is DFQATT and CDR2 is SNEGSKA (reference sequence). Between the trimmed V and J ends, which lost 7 bases and 5 bases, there was a span of 9 bases. DNA of the CDR3: TGCAGTGGCTACTGGGACAATGAGCAGTTCTTC. Residues: CSGYWDNEQFF.

The V call is TRBV7-8, the J call TRBJ1-5; the D gene is possibly TRBD1 (5 bases). Germline CDR1 reads SGHVS; CDR2 reads FQNEAQ. This CDR3 spans 15 amino acids. Trimming removed 4 bases from V and 2 bases from J, with 12 bases in between. CDR3 loop: CASSYQGRGNQPQHF. Here the CDR3 DNA reads TGTGCCAGCAGCTACCAGGGCAGGGGCAATCAGCCCCAGCATTTT.

The chain has TRBV6-8 and TRBJ2-5, with 14 bases lining up with TRBD2. Per the germline V gene, CDR1 is MNHGY and CDR2 is SAAAGT. This CDR3 region has 14 residues. V lost 6 bases and J lost 5; bases outside the gene matches: 2. This CDR3 reads CASSRLAGGETQYF. The CDR3 nucleotides read TGTGCCAGCAGCCGACTAGCGGGAGGGGAGACCCAGTACTTC.

The chain employs TRBV7-9 and TRBJ2-1; D remains ambiguous. CDR3 length: 14 residues. Germline CDR1 and CDR2: SEHNR and FQNEAQ (reference sequence). V was pared by 5 bases and J by 7 bases, with 15 bases between. The CDR3 region has the DNA TGTGCCAGCAGCACGATCACACCTTCGAATGAGCAGTTCTTC. It codes for CASSTITPSNEQFF.

The sample holds a few counts of this clone. The chain couples TRBV4-2 to TRBJ1-2; weak D call: TRBD1 (6 bases). Germline CDR1 reads LGHNA; CDR2 reads YNFKEQ. V shed 1 base and J shed 6 bases, with 6 bases lying between them. The CDR3 sequence is 12 residues long. The CDR3 is CASSQGTDGYTF. CDR3 bases: TGTGCCAGCAGCCAAGGGACAGATGGCTACACCTTC.